These 3 T cell receptor beta chains were all obtained from the same sample, sequenced in a study of blood T cell repertoires in COVID-19. Sequencing was performed with immunoSEQ multiplex PCR; in TCRdb, only in-frame clones are kept and a portion is missing. The repertoire holds 200,000 to 300,000 clones, with about 85% as singletons. Sequenced sample: peripheral blood. The receptors were gathered from a woman aged 60 to 75 with active or convalescent COVID-19.

The rearrangement joins TRBV11-1 to TRBJ2-3, with D perhaps TRBD2 (5 bases). The V and J ends lost 5 bases and 3 bases respectively, with 18 bases between them. Germline V gene data show CDR1 as SGHAT and CDR2 as FQDESV (reference sequence). The CDR3 sequence is 16 residues long. The CDR3 spells CASSPWRSRRTDTQYF. The CDR3 DNA is TGTGCCAGCAGCCCCTGGAGGTCGCGCAGGACAGATACGCAGTATTTT.

The chain is built from TRBV5-4 and TRBJ1-1; D might be TRBD1 (6 bases). The V end lost 0 bases, the J end lost 9 bases, and 18 bases lay between the germline ends. This CDR3 comprises 15 residues. Germline V gene data show CDR1 as SGHNT and CDR2 as YYREEE (reference sequence). CDR3 in DNA: TGTGCCAGCAGCTTGGCCGTAAACCGGGACATCCAAGCTTTCTTT. It encodes CASSLAVNRDIQAFF.

The genes are TRBV19 and TRBJ2-2; D is perhaps TRBD2 (6 bases). This CDR3 is built from 17 residues. The V gene's germline CDR1 is LNHDA and CDR2 SQIVND (reference sequence). Deletions cut 9 bases from V and 3 bases from J, with 23 bases between. The chain's CDR3 is CASKAEGRGSDTGELFF. Here the CDR3 DNA reads TGTGCCAGCAAAGCGGAGGGACGGGGCTCCGACACCGGGGAGCTGTTTTTT.